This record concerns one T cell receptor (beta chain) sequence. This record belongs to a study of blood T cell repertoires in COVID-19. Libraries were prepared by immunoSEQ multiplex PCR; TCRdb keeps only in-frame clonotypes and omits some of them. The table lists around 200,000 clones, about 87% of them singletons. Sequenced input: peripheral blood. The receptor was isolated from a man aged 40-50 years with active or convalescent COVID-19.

The CDR3 protein is CASSGTHGYF. The CDR3 DNA reads as TGTGCCAGCAGTGGGACTCATGGGTACTTC. The chain is built from TRBV2 and TRBJ2-7; perhaps TRBD2 as D (5 bases). The CDR3 runs to 10 residues. V shed 4 bases and J shed 12 bases, with 10 bases lying between them. The germline CDR1 and CDR2 sequences are SNHLY and FYNNEI.